The clone carrying this TCR beta chain was seen many times. Among the patients, aged 18 to 65, hyperthyroidism was newly diagnosed and had lasted under 2 months. The PBMCs were taken from about 9.7 ml of fresh peripheral blood. From RNA transcripts, TCR beta CDR3 regions were amplified. In the first-round RT-PCR of the TCR CDR3, the HTBI primer set was used. TCRdb reprocessed the multiplex PCR reads with MiXCR, giving one entry per CDR3 protein. The data show 550,000 to 800,000 distinct CDR3 sequences, approximately 15% seen once. From germline, CDR1 is DFQATT and CDR2 SNEGSKA (reference sequence). This CDR3 region has 13 residues. V was trimmed by 6 bases and J by 2 bases, leaving 12 bases between them. The data belong to a study of T cells in Graves' hyperthyroidism and ophthalmopathy.

The chain recombines TRBV20-1 with TRBJ2-3; D remains ambiguous. The sequence was collected from a man aged 50 or older with Graves' hyperthyroidism. Sequencing was performed on blood. This CDR3 reads CSAPILDTDTQYF. CDR3 bases: TGCAGTGCCCCGATTCTAGACACAGATACGCAGTATTTT.